Listed here are 29 T cell receptor beta chains from one sample, sequenced in a study of T cell responses to AZD1222 COVID-19 vaccine. Sequencing was performed with immunoSEQ multiplex PCR; in TCRdb, only in-frame clones are kept and a portion is missing. In the table there are roughly 150,000 clones, approximately 90% of which are singletons. The starting material was peripheral blood, obtained 28 days after the second AZD1222 dose. The receptors come from an adult who received the AZD1222 COVID-19 vaccine.

The J gene is TRBJ1-1, the V gene TRBV6-5; D may be TRBD1 (5 bases). CDR1 is MNHEY, CDR2 SVGAGI, per germline. This CDR3 region has 14 residues. Trimming left V 2 bases short and J 4 bases short, with 11 bases between. This CDR3 reads CASSYGREVTEAFF. DNA for the CDR3: TGTGCCAGCAGTTACGGCAGGGAGGTCACTGAAGCTTTCTTT.

The genes are TRBV5-1 and TRBJ2-7; 9 bases line up with TRBD2. Germline assignment: CDR1 SGHRS and CDR2 YFSETQ. The ends lost 4 bases at V and 2 bases at J; junction bases unmatched: 7. The CDR3 has 15 residues. For the CDR3, the DNA is TGCGCCAGCAGCCGAGCGGGAGGCCCTACCTACGAGCAGTACTTC. This sequence encodes CASSRAGGPTYEQYF.

The chain employs TRBV5-4 and TRBJ2-3, with D unclear. Trimming cost V 3 bases and J 0 bases, with 14 bases left between them. The CDR3 loop spans 16 amino acids. Germline CDR1 and CDR2: SGHNT and YYREEE (reference sequence). CDR3 in DNA: TGTGCCAGCAGCTACCAACCCCCCTTTAGCACAGATACGCAGTATTTT. This gives the protein CASSYQPPFSTDTQYF.

This clone came up once. This chain connects TRBV5-1 to TRBJ2-3; 11 nucleotides line up with TRBD2. The CDR3 has 14 amino acids. Losses at the gene ends were 2 bases for V and 5 bases for J; bases not matched to a gene: 1. Germline CDR1 SGHRS, CDR2 YFSETQ. CDR3 sequence reads: CASSFSGREDTQYF. CDR3 in DNA: TGCGCCAGCAGCTTTAGCGGGAGGGAAGATACGCAGTATTTT.

The chain couples TRBV11-2 to TRBJ1-1; a weak D match, TRBD1 (5 bases). Trimming shortened V by 1 base and J by 6 bases, and 15 bases separated the two germline ends. CDR1 and CDR2 (germline): SGHAT, FQNNGV. This CDR3 is 15 amino acids long. CDR3 loop: CASSLVYRQGAEAFF. The CDR3 bases are TGTGCCAGCAGCTTAGTTTACCGGCAGGGTGCTGAAGCTTTCTTT.

The genes are TRBV6-6 and TRBJ2-3; perhaps TRBD1 as D (5 bases). V shed 4 bases and J shed 5 bases, with 7 bases lying between them. The CDR3 runs to 12 residues. Germline V gene lookup returns CDR1 MNHNY and CDR2 SVGAGI (reference sequence). CDR3 sequence: CASSSDKDTQYF. In DNA, the CDR3 is TGTGCCAGCAGTTCGGACAAAGATACGCAGTATTTT.

The chain recombines TRBV30 with TRBJ1-5; TRBD1 is a possible D gene (5 bases). The CDR3 is 13 amino acids. CDR1 GTSNPN and CDR2 SVGIG come from the germline V gene (reference sequence). V lost 1 base to trimming and J lost 3 bases, with 7 bases between them. The DNA of the CDR3 is TGTGCCTGGAGTGGGGGGAACAATCAGCCCCAGCATTTT. This gives the protein CAWSGGNNQPQHF.

A single count supports this clone. The chain couples TRBV27 to TRBJ2-1; 13 nucleotides line up with TRBD2. This CDR3 region has 16 residues. Per the germline V gene, CDR1 is MNHEY and CDR2 is SMNVEV (reference sequence). The J segment lost 7 bases and the V segment lost 1 base, leaving 4 bases of the junction unmatched. This CDR3 is CASSLLGTSGVNEQFF. The CDR3 bases are TGTGCCAGCAGTTTATTGGGGACTAGCGGGGTAAATGAGCAGTTCTTC.

The J gene is TRBJ2-3, the V gene TRBV29-1; D unclear. Trimming took off 1 base at V and 4 bases at J, with 6 bases between the two ends. This CDR3 is built from 12 residues. Germline assignment: CDR1 SQVTM and CDR2 ANQGSEA. The CDR3 loop is CSVEASSDTQYF. In DNA form, the CDR3 reads TGCAGCGTTGAAGCAAGCTCAGATACGCAGTATTTT.

The J gene is TRBJ1-1, the V gene TRBV7-9, with TRBD1 as a possible D gene (5 bases). The CDR3 has 11 residues. Germline V gene lookup returns CDR1 SEHNR and CDR2 FQNEAQ (reference sequence). Between the trimmed V and J ends, which lost 10 bases and 4 bases, there was a span of 10 bases. The chain's CDR3 is CATRQSTEAFF. In DNA form, the CDR3 reads TGTGCCACCCGACAGTCCACTGAAGCTTTCTTT.

V and J are TRBV18 and TRBJ2-5; 10 positions agree with TRBD2. V lost 6 bases to trimming and J lost 5 bases; unmatched junction nucleotides: 9. The germline V gene encodes CDR1 KGHSH and CDR2 LQKENI. The CDR3 consists of 15 residues. CDR3 loop: CASSHSGGALETQYF. CDR3 DNA sequence: TGTGCCAGCTCCCACAGCGGGGGGGCATTGGAGACCCAGTACTTC.

The chain joins TRBV5-3 to TRBJ2-3, with D tentatively TRBD2 (6 bases). TRBV5-3 is reported as an ORF; its role is uncertain. The CDR3 is 13 amino acids. Trimming pared 5 bases from V and 2 bases from J, leaving 9 bases between. CDR3 residues: CARRGGYTDTQYF. The CDR3 DNA follows: TGTGCCAGAAGAGGAGGGTACACAGATACGCAGTATTTT.

This chain uses TRBV9 with TRBJ1-1, with D possibly being TRBD1 (5 bases). Looked up from germline, CDR1 is SGDLS and CDR2 is YYNGEE. The CDR3 spans 15 residues. Trimming stripped 2 bases from V and 2 bases from J, with 13 bases between. CDR3: CASSVQQGLNTEAFF. CDR3 in DNA: TGTGCCAGCAGCGTGCAGCAGGGTCTTAACACTGAAGCTTTCTTT.

The V call is TRBV7-2, the J call TRBJ2-7; 8 bases agree with TRBD1. V was pared by 4 bases and J by 0 bases, with 2 bases of the junction left unmatched. CDR1 is SGHTA, CDR2 FQGNSA, per germline. This CDR3 is 14 amino acids long. The CDR3 region has the DNA TGTGCCAGCAGCTGGGGACAGGTCTCCTACGAGCAGTACTTC. As protein: CASSWGQVSYEQYF. Full variable domain (missing parts from reference TRBV7-2 and TRBJ2-7): GAGVSQSPSNKVTEKGKDVELRCDPISGHTALYWYRQSLGQGLEFLIYFQGNSAPDKSGLPSDRFSAERTGGSVSTLTIQRTQQEDSAVYLCASSWGQVSYEQYFGPGTRLTVT.

J is TRBJ1-1 and V is TRBV6-5; D unresolved. V was cut by 6 bases and J by 1 base, with 9 bases left in between. The CDR3 totals 13 residues. Germline V gene lookup returns CDR1 MNHEY and CDR2 SVGAGI. The CDR3 DNA sequence: TGTGCCAGCAGCACGACCGAGAACACTGAAGCTTTCTTT. The encoded protein is CASSTTENTEAFF.

The gene calls are TRBV7-9 and TRBJ1-2, with a tentative D call TRBD1 (5 bases). The CDR3 spans 13 residues. Trimming removed 7 bases at V and 4 bases at J, with 13 bases between. Germline CDR1 reads SEHNR; CDR2 reads FQNEAQ (reference sequence). The CDR3 is CASMISGSYGYTF. The CDR3, as DNA: TGTGCCAGCATGATATCAGGGTCCTATGGCTACACCTTC.

The gene calls are TRBV7-2 and TRBJ1-1; no clear D. CDR1 is SGHTA and CDR2 is FQGNSA in the germline V gene. Trimming removed 5 bases at V and 1 base at J, with 14 bases between. The CDR3 has 15 amino acids. DNA of the CDR3: TGTGCCAGCAGCCCTTGGGCAGGATCGAACACTGAAGCTTTCTTT. Protein product: CASSPWAGSNTEAFF.

The chain couples TRBV3-1 (or the pseudogene TRBV3-2) to TRBJ2-5; 8 positions match TRBD2. With 1 base clipped from V and 8 bases from J, the junction kept 9 bases outside the gene matches. Germline assignment: CDR1 LGHDT and CDR2 YNNKEL (reference sequence). The CDR3 has 15 residues. CDR3 nucleotide sequence: TGTGCCAGCAGCCAAGTGCGGGGGGACCAAGGTACCCAGTACTTC. It codes for CASSQVRGDQGTQYF.

The J gene is TRBJ1-6, the V gene TRBV5-4; D call uncertain. Trimming shortened V by 3 bases and J by 12 bases, and 7 bases separated the two germline ends. CDR1 is SGHNT and CDR2 is YYREEE in the germline V gene (reference sequence). This CDR3 contains 11 residues. The DNA of the CDR3 is TGTGCCAGCAGCTCAGTTGAACCCCTCCACTTT. It encodes CASSSVEPLHF.

This sequence joins TRBV3-1 (or the pseudogene TRBV3-2) and TRBJ2-3; 8 bases align to TRBD1. With 5 bases clipped from V and 6 bases from J, the junction kept 31 bases outside the gene matches. Germline V CDR1 and CDR2: LGHDT, YNNKEL (reference sequence). This CDR3 spans 22 amino acids. This chain's CDR3 is CASSWDPGGWRRDGTIMDTQYF. The CDR3 DNA sequence: TGTGCCAGCAGCTGGGACCCAGGGGGCTGGCGTAGGGATGGTACGATCATGGATACGCAGTATTTT.

The gene calls are TRBV27 and TRBJ2-3; D might be TRBD1 (6 bases). The CDR3 loop spans 16 amino acids. Trimming pared 1 base from V and 3 bases from J, leaving 14 bases between. The V gene's germline CDR1 is MNHEY and CDR2 SMNVEV (reference sequence). This chain's CDR3 is CASSLWGQGRTDTQYF. CDR3 sequence (DNA): TGTGCCAGCAGTTTATGGGGGCAGGGAAGGACAGATACGCAGTATTTT.

This clone was observed a few times. The rearrangement joins TRBV5-1 to TRBJ2-7, with D possibly TRBD2 on 6 matching bases. V was cut by 0 bases and J by 1 base, with 8 bases left in between. Germline values: CDR1 SGHRS, CDR2 YFSETQ. This CDR3 comprises 14 residues. This CDR3 is CASSLGDFSYEQYF. The DNA for the CDR3 is TGCGCCAGCAGCTTGGGGGACTTTTCCTACGAGCAGTACTTC.

DNA for the CDR3: TGTGCCAGCAGCTTTTCCCCGGGGGAGGCCACCATATATTTT. Residues: CASSFSPGEATIYF. V and J are TRBV7-9 and TRBJ1-3, with D possibly TRBD1 on 5 matching bases. The CDR3 has 14 residues. Trimming left V 3 bases short and J 9 bases short, with 15 bases between. Looked up from germline, CDR1 is SEHNR and CDR2 is FQNEAQ (reference sequence).

The chain uses TRBV5-8 and TRBJ2-4, with D perhaps matching TRBD2 (5 bases). Per germline, CDR1 SGHTS and CDR2 YDEGEE. The V gene lost 5 bases and the J gene lost 15 bases, with 24 bases spanning the gap. This CDR3 contains 14 residues. CDR3 protein: CASRRPVGGFQMYF. The CDR3 DNA reads TGTGCCAGCAGGCGCCCTGTAGGAGGATTCCAAATGTACTTC.

V gene TRBV6-6 combines with J gene TRBJ1-2; 10 bases line up with TRBD1. The V and J ends lost 5 bases and 6 bases, in that order; junction bases with no gene match: 15. This CDR3 is built from 17 residues. Germline V gives CDR1 MNHNY, CDR2 SVGAGI (reference sequence). The CDR3 DNA reads as TGTGCCAGCAGTCCCACACCGGGACAGGGGCGGAATAATGGCTACACCTTC. This sequence encodes CASSPTPGQGRNNGYTF.

This chain connects TRBV7-2 to TRBJ1-1; maybe TRBD1 (5 bases). This CDR3 contains 14 residues. Germline values: CDR1 SGHTA, CDR2 FQGNSA. Deletions cut 5 bases from V and 1 base from J, with 11 bases between. CDR3: CASSRDGGNTEAFF. The CDR3 nucleotides read TGTGCCAGCAGCCGGGACGGTGGGAACACTGAAGCTTTCTTT.

The rearrangement joins TRBV7-2 to TRBJ1-3; 7 bases map to TRBD1. The CDR3 length is 16 residues. The germline V gene has CDR1 SGHTA and CDR2 FQGNSA. Trimming took 3 bases from V and 4 from J; bases not matched to a gene: 9. CDR3 DNA sequence: TGTGCCAGCAGCTTCGTATCAGGGGGTCCGGGAAACACCATATATTTT. It encodes CASSFVSGGPGNTIYF. The whole variable domain, filled in from reference TRBV7-2 and TRBJ1-3, reads GAGVSQSPSNKVTEKGKDVELRCDPISGHTALYWYRQSLGQGLEFLIYFQGNSAPDKSGLPSDRFSAERTGGSVSTLTIQRTQQEDSAVYLCASSFVSGGPGNTIYFGEGSWLTVV.

This chain joins TRBV19 and TRBJ2-1; 10 bases are shared with TRBD2. Germline lookup yields CDR1 LNHDA and CDR2 SQIVND (reference sequence). This CDR3 spans 15 amino acids. V dropped 9 bases and J dropped 7; count of bases not matched to a gene: 12. The CDR3 DNA follows: TGTGCCAGCACAATAGCGGGAGGCTCCCCAAATGAGCAGTTCTTC. Its translation is CASTIAGGSPNEQFF.

This chain links TRBV9 with TRBJ2-7; TRBD2 might be the D (5 bases). Germline CDR1 is SGDLS and CDR2 is YYNGEE. V lost 0 bases to trimming and J lost 1 base, with 8 bases between them. CDR3 size: 14 residues. The CDR3 nucleotides are TGTGCCAGCAGCGTAGTGGCGGGTTCCTACGAGCAGTACTTC. This encodes CASSVVAGSYEQYF.